The TCR beta chain described here comes from a study of shared clonotypes between healthy human individuals. The germline V gene has CDR1 MNHEY and CDR2 SMNVEV (reference sequence). J gave up 5 bases and V 5 bases, and 5 bases lay outside the gene matches. The CDR3 has 14 amino acids. TCRdb's table, derived via immunoSEQ multiplex PCR, lists solely in-frame clones and lacks some. In the table there are under 1,100,000 clones, approximately 78% of which are singletons. The specimen sequenced was memory CD4+ T cells from PBMCs. Subset meaning: CD45RA-negative fraction. The receptor was isolated from a man younger than 30 in good health. Some clones in this sample may be carry-over from other donors' samples. The chain carries TRBV27 and TRBJ2-3; 9 nucleotides agree with TRBD2. CDR3 sequence (DNA): TGTGCCAGCAGTCTAGCGGGATTTGTAGATACGCAGTATTTT. Protein: CASSLAGFVDTQYF.